This entry lists 12 T cell receptor beta chains sequenced from one sample in a study of control samples from healthy donors and cancer patients. Using immunoSEQ multiplex PCR, the repertoire was profiled, and TCRdb retains in-frame clones only, with some absent. The repertoire holds about 110,000 clones, with approximately 80% as singletons. The sample consisted of blood. The receptor source for this set is a young man in good health.

The chain recombines TRBV30 with TRBJ1-5, with 7 nucleotides matching TRBD1. The CDR3 covers 16 residues. Germline-derived CDR1 and CDR2 are GTSNPN and SVGIG (reference sequence). Trimming at V came to 0 bases and at J to 3 bases, leaving 8 bases not matched to a gene. CDR3 amino acids: CAWSVRRGQVNQPQHF. As DNA, the CDR3 is TGTGCCTGGAGTGTACGGCGAGGACAGGTCAATCAGCCCCAGCATTTT.

The CDR3 here is CASSPRGAGLGGYTF. CDR3 DNA sequence: TGTGCCAGCAGCCCCCGGGGGGCCGGGTTGGGTGGCTACACCTTC. The chain joins TRBV5-5 to TRBJ1-2, with a possible D match to TRBD1 (6 bases). V gave up 4 bases and J gave up 7 bases, with 20 bases separating them. The length of the CDR3 is 15 residues. The V gene's germline CDR1 is SGHKS and CDR2 YYEKEE (reference sequence).

V usage is TRBV27 and J usage is TRBJ1-2; tentatively, D is TRBD1 (6 bases). CDR3 length: 15 residues. Germline V gene sequence: CDR1 MNHEY, CDR2 SMNVEV (reference sequence). V lost 0 bases and J 6 bases, leaving 14 bases between the germline ends. The CDR3 here is CASSLSTGHYNGYTF. The CDR3 DNA is TGTGCCAGCAGTTTATCTACAGGGCACTATAATGGCTACACCTTC.

The V call is TRBV6-5, the J call TRBJ2-5; D is possibly TRBD1 or TRBD2 (5 bases each). The V end was cut by 0 bases, the J end by 4 bases, with 12 bases between. There are 15 residues in the CDR3. Germline CDR1 is MNHEY and CDR2 is SVGAGI. In DNA, the CDR3 is TGTGCCAGCAGTTACTCGGTCGGGGACCTAGAGACCCAGTACTTC. It specifies CASSYSVGDLETQYF.

The J gene is TRBJ2-2, the V gene TRBV7-2; 7 bases are a match to TRBD2. CDR3 length: 17 residues. Germline V gene sequence: CDR1 SGHTA, CDR2 FQGNSA. V dropped 5 bases and J dropped 7; count of bases not matched to a gene: 16. The CDR3 DNA reads as TGTGCCAGCAGCCCTTATTGGGGGGAGGGTTTTATCGGGGAGCTGTTTTTT. Protein: CASSPYWGEGFIGELFF.

The chain combines TRBV5-4 with TRBJ2-5; 7 nucleotides align to TRBD2. Germline CDR1 and CDR2: SGHNT and YYREEE (reference sequence). This CDR3 has 17 residues. V lost 0 bases and J lost 6; bases outside the gene matches: 14. The CDR3 bases are TGTGCCAGCAGCTTGGGGGGCGGGACGGGAGGTAAGAAGACCCAGTACTTC. Its protein is CASSLGGGTGGKKTQYF.

V gene TRBV19 combines with J gene TRBJ1-2, with D possibly TRBD1 on 5 matching bases. This CDR3 is built from 15 residues. V lost 6 bases, J lost 4 bases, and 18 bases lay in between. Germline CDR1 LNHDA, CDR2 SQIVND (reference sequence). This CDR3 is CASSDLSDSLYGYTF. The CDR3 region has the DNA TGTGCCAGTAGCGACCTATCCGACAGTCTCTATGGCTACACCTTC.

The V and J genes are TRBV7-9 and TRBJ1-3, with TRBD1 matching over 8 bases. This CDR3 has 15 residues. The V and J ends lost 6 bases and 2 bases, in that order; junction bases with no gene match: 6. Germline V lookup: CDR1 SEHNR, CDR2 FQNEAQ (reference sequence). The DNA of the CDR3 is TGTGCCAGCAGTCGCCAGGGGGCGGCTGGAAACACCATATATTTT. This codes for CASSRQGAAGNTIYF. Supplemented by reference TRBV7-9 and TRBJ1-3, the full variable domain reads DTGVSQNPRHKITKRGQNVTFRCDPISEHNRLYWYRQTLGQGPEFLTYFQNEAQLEKSRLLSDRFSAERPKGSFSTLEIQRTEQGDSAMYLCASSRQGAAGNTIYFGEGSWLTVV.

The chain carries TRBV9 and TRBJ2-1, with TRBD2 matching 11 bases. The CDR3 has 16 residues. Germline CDR1 SGDLS, CDR2 YYNGEE. V lost 3 bases to trimming and J lost 2 bases; unmatched junction nucleotides: 4. The CDR3 loop reads CASSGTSGGTYNEQFF. The CDR3 bases are TGTGCCAGCAGCGGAACTAGCGGGGGTACCTACAATGAGCAGTTCTTC.

The chain carries TRBV19 and TRBJ1-1, with D possibly TRBD1 on 5 matching bases. Deletions cut 5 bases from V and 1 base from J, with 11 bases between. The germline gives CDR1 LNHDA, CDR2 SQIVND (reference sequence). The CDR3 consists of 14 residues. The CDR3 spells CASSGGGQNTEAFF. As DNA, the CDR3 is TGTGCCAGTAGTGGGGGAGGACAGAACACTGAAGCTTTCTTT.

This chain links TRBV30 with TRBJ2-3; no definite D call. The CDR3 consists of 12 residues. Germline CDR1 is GTSNPN and CDR2 is SVGIG (reference sequence). With 0 bases removed from V and 6 bases from J, the gap between germline ends came to 7 bases. This CDR3 reads CAWSVLQDTQYF. The CDR3, as DNA: TGTGCCTGGAGTGTACTTCAGGATACGCAGTATTTT. Filled out from reference TRBV30 and TRBJ2-3, the complete variable domain reads SQTIHQWPATLVQPVGSPLSLECTVEGTSNPNLYWYRQAAGRGLQLLFYSVGIGQISSEVPQNLSASRPQDRQFILSSKKLLLSDSGFYLCAWSVLQDTQYFGPGTRLTVL.

For the CDR3, the DNA is TGTGCCAGCAGTGAACCCACAGGGGGCCTTTCACCCCTCCACTTT. Protein: CASSEPTGGLSPLHF. The chain carries TRBV2 and TRBJ1-6, with TRBD1 matching over 9 bases. With V trimmed by 2 bases and J by 9 bases, 5 bases remained unmatched. The CDR3 length is 15 residues. The germline V gene has CDR1 SNHLY and CDR2 FYNNEI.